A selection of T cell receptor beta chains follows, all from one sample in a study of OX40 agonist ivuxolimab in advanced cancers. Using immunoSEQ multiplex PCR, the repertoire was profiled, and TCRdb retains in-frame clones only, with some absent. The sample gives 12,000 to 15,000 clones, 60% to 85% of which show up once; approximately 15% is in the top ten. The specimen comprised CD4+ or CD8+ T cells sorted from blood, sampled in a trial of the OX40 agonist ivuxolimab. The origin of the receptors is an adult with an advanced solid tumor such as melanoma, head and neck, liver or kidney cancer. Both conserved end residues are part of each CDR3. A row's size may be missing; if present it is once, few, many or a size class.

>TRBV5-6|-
CASSLFNPKADTQYF
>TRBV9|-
CASSADSLIGAKNIQYF
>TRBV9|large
CASSVGTGRGQPQHF
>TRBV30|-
CAWSQGGAEAFF
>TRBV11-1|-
CASSLDESSSYEQYF
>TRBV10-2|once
CASTGGREQYF
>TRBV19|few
CATTNPGRSHYNEQFF
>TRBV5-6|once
CASSEDSKNIQYF
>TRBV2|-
CASRKGGDQETQYF
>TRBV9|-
CASSVGTGGHHEQFF
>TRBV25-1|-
CASSESRHLETQYF
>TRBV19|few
CATRDSSSGNTIYF
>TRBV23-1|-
CASIEGWIFSPRVSGYTF
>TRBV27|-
CASSSPWVTGELFF
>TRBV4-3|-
CASSQDLETGFFSGYTF
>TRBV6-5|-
CASSSRGSPNREQFF
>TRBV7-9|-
CASSPIGTVREQYF
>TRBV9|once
CASSVGTSGSEQFF
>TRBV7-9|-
CASTGRTTYEQYF
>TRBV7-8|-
CASNPAGLGGYEQYF